Listed here is a single TCR beta chain. Its target is unknown. The entry originates in a study of T-cell memory formation after mild COVID-19. The study's findings and limits: Memory from before infection featured some responding clones, which suggests cross-reactive memory joined. While clones contracting from day 15 to 85 were balanced between CD4 and CD8, later expanders leaned CD4+.

Researchers used 5'RACE with constant-segment primers to make TCR alpha and TCR beta cDNA libraries that carry sample barcodes and UMIs. TCRdb re-derived calls from the 5' RACE reads in MiXCR, one entry per CDR3 protein. This table holds around 300,000 distinct CDR3 sequences, around 8% found once. The germline V gene encodes CDR1 MNHEY and CDR2 SVGAGI. The V gene end was trimmed by 5 bases and the J gene end by 3 bases; junction bases not matched to a gene: 19. CDR3 length: 20 residues. The source material was PBMCs or a T cell subset sorted from them (not recorded which). This TCR came from a man aged 18 to 29 who had mild COVID-19 (a few samples of this study predate the infection). Cell type and time point are not known. V usage is TRBV6-5 and J usage is TRBJ2-2; TRBD2 matches 9 bases. CDR3 in amino acids: CASSREGTSSLPGDTGELFF. For the CDR3, the DNA is TGTGCCAGCAGTCGGGAGGGGACTAGCTCTCTGCCTGGGGACACCGGGGAGCTGTTTTTT.